This T cell receptor beta chain appears in the sequencing data of a study of beta chain features in type 1 diabetes. A remark on this clone: Its target is unknown.

Study observations and caveats: TCRB CDR3s were moderately but significantly shorter in Type 1 diabetes patients in all four CD4+ subsets.

V gave up 6 bases and J gave up 4 bases, with 18 bases separating them. The CDR3 length is 14 residues. Germline CDR1 reads SQVTM; CDR2 reads ANQGSEA. Reverse transcription of all isolated RNA meant that expressed TCRB transcripts were sequenced. Libraries were prepared by immunoSEQ multiplex PCR; TCRdb keeps only in-frame clonotypes and omits some of them. The top ten clones hold about 0.01% of a sample with about 400,000 clones, around 12% of them seen once. Sequencing was performed on naive CD4+ T cells from blood. The sequence derives from a woman between 18 and 29 years old with type 1 diabetes. This chain links TRBV29-1 with TRBJ1-1; D is perhaps TRBD1 (6 bases). The CDR3 loop reads CSVTTGGLGTEAFF. The CDR3 DNA reads TGCAGCGTCACAACGGGGGGGCTGGGCACTGAAGCTTTCTTT.